Presented here are 9 T cell receptor beta chains from one specimen sequenced in a study of radiotherapy plus CTLA-4 blockade in lung cancer. Profiling relied on immunoSEQ multiplex PCR, and the TCRdb table lists in-frame clones only, not all of them. In the table there are tens of thousands of clones, around four fifths of which are singletons. The sample was peripheral blood, taken from a patient treated with radiotherapy plus ipilimumab. Receptor source: a human donor with non-small cell lung cancer whose response to radiotherapy plus ipilimumab could not be evaluated.

The chain combines TRBV4-3 with TRBJ2-3; D perhaps matches TRBD1 (6 bases). Germline CDR1 is LGHNA and CDR2 is YSLEER. The V end was cut by 4 bases, the J end by 0 bases, with 11 bases between. The CDR3 is 15 amino acids. CDR3 sequence reads: CASSPGTTSTDTQYF. CDR3 DNA sequence: TGCGCCAGCAGCCCCGGGACAACTAGCACAGATACGCAGTATTTT.

This chain connects TRBV19 to TRBJ1-2; maybe TRBD1 (6 bases). Germline loops: CDR1 LNHDA, CDR2 SQIVND (reference sequence). V was clipped by 5 bases and J by 4 bases, with 11 bases between them. There are 13 residues in the CDR3. The CDR3 DNA reads as TGTGCCAGTAGTTCCGGACAGCTCTATGGCTACACCTTC. This encodes CASSSGQLYGYTF.

The rearrangement joins TRBV7-9 to TRBJ2-2, with no clear D. Trimming removed 11 bases from V and 1 base from J, with 5 bases in between. Germline CDR1 and CDR2: SEHNR and FQNEAQ (reference sequence). The length of the CDR3 is 11 residues. The CDR3 DNA follows: TGTGCCGGCCGGAACACCGGGGAGCTGTTTTTT. Residues: CAGRNTGELFF.

The chain combines TRBV18 with TRBJ2-1; 7 nucleotides match TRBD1. The trim removed 5 bases at V and 4 bases at J, leaving 5 bases unmatched. Germline CDR1 reads KGHSH; CDR2 reads LQKENI. The CDR3 extends over 14 amino acids. The CDR3: CASSAGTVYNEQFF. DNA of the CDR3: TGTGCCAGCTCAGCCGGGACAGTTTACAATGAGCAGTTCTTC.

The chain joins TRBV6-6 to TRBJ2-5; D call uncertain. Germline loops: CDR1 MNHNY, CDR2 SVGAGI (reference sequence). Trimming stripped 6 bases from V and 5 bases from J, with 10 bases between. This CDR3 spans 12 amino acids. The CDR3: CASRRGSETQYF. DNA for the CDR3: TGTGCCAGCAGGCGCGGATCGGAGACCCAGTACTTC.

The count of this clone is one. The chain links TRBV5-1 to TRBJ2-7, with TRBD2 identical over 13 bases. Germline V CDR1 and CDR2: SGHRS, YFSETQ. This CDR3 comprises 16 residues. J was trimmed by 0 bases and V by 4 bases; bases with no gene match: 4. Written as DNA, the CDR3 is TGCGCCAGCAGCACGGGACTAGCGGGGAACTCCTACGAGCAGTACTTC. As protein: CASSTGLAGNSYEQYF.

The V call is TRBV6-4, the J call TRBJ2-2; 9 bases are shared with TRBD1. Germline assignment: CDR1 MRHNA and CDR2 SNTAGT. There are 15 residues in the CDR3. With 4 bases clipped from V and 2 bases from J, the junction kept 2 bases outside the gene matches. The CDR3 DNA reads as TGTGCCAGCAGTGTACAGGGGGCAAACACCGGGGAGCTGTTTTTT. It encodes CASSVQGANTGELFF.

V is TRBV11-2 and J is TRBJ1-5; no definite D call. Germline V gene sequence: CDR1 SGHAT, CDR2 FQNNGV. V lost 2 bases and J 6 bases, leaving 8 bases between the germline ends. The CDR3 extends over 13 amino acids. The CDR3 here is CASSLLGSQPQHF. In DNA, the CDR3 is TGTGCCAGCAGCTTATTGGGCTCTCAGCCCCAGCATTTT.

The genes are TRBV5-4 and TRBJ2-2; D is perhaps TRBD1 (5 bases). The germline gives CDR1 SGHNT, CDR2 YYREEE (reference sequence). Trimming took 4 bases from V and 6 from J, leaving 10 bases between them. The CDR3 has 13 residues. The CDR3 nucleotides read TGTGCCAGCAGCGGGCAGGGCCCCGGGGAGCTGTTTTTT. Translated, it gives CASSGQGPGELFF.